This T cell receptor beta chain was sequenced in a study of blood T cell repertoires in COVID-19. The CDR3 runs to 14 residues. From germline, CDR1 is MNHEY and CDR2 SVGAGI. With 2 bases removed from V and 6 bases from J, the gap between germline ends came to 13 bases. Sequenced by immunoSEQ multiplex PCR; TCRdb stores in-frame clones only, minus some. The table lists about 210,000 clones, around 83% of them singletons. The material sequenced was PBMCs or T cells enriched from blood (not recorded which). This rearrangement joins TRBV6-5 to TRBJ1-1, with a possible D match to TRBD1 (5 bases). This clonotype was obtained from a woman under 40 who had been exposed to COVID-19. The chain's CDR3 is CASSYSRVNPEAFF. CDR3 DNA sequence: TGTGCCAGCAGTTACAGCAGGGTCAACCCTGAAGCTTTCTTT.